Each of the 2 T cell receptor beta chains below was sequenced from the same sample in a study of neurological immune-mediated disorders. TCRdb independently ran MiXCR on the 5' RACE reads; one entry per CDR3 protein. The sample records 30,000 to 45,000 distinct CDR3 sequences, around 10% being singletons. Sequences were obtained from CD4+ T cells from blood. Receptor source: a woman between 25 and 40 years old with HTLV-1-associated myelopathy (HAM/TSP).

This clonotype showed up many times. The CDR3 nucleotides read TGCGCCAGCAGCTTAAAATTTGGACAGGGTTATAATTCACCCCTCCACTTT. It encodes CASSLKFGQGYNSPLHF. The rearrangement joins TRBV5-1 to TRBJ1-6, with 8 nucleotides matching TRBD1. CDR1 and CDR2 from the germline V gene are SGHRS and YFSETQ. V gave up 2 bases and J gave up 4 bases; unmatched junction bases: 8. CDR3 length: 17 residues.

This clonotype was seen repeatedly, ten times or more. V usage is TRBV7-9 and J usage is TRBJ1-2, with D perhaps TRBD1 (5 bases). Trimming took off 6 bases at V and 4 bases at J, with 15 bases between the two ends. This CDR3 region has 14 residues. Per the germline V gene, CDR1 is SEHNR and CDR2 is FQNEAQ (reference sequence). CDR3: CASRSRGPSYGYTF. CDR3 nucleotide sequence: TGTGCCAGCAGGAGCCGGGGCCCCAGCTATGGCTACACCTTC.